Sequencing of this TCR beta chain was carried out in a study of CD8+ T cells in alopecia areata. Points from the study as a whole: Resident alphabeta T-cell populations of normal skin are likewise subject to sequencing in scalp samples. Lesional scalp exceeded normal scalp in clonality, especially in alopecia totalis/universalis.

Notes on this clone: The antigen remains undetermined.

The authors sorted CD4+ and CD8+ T cells from PBMCs. The CDR3 is 17 amino acids. V gave up 4 bases and J gave up 0 bases, with 16 bases separating them. The V gene's germline CDR1 is SGHTA and CDR2 FQGNSA. RNA extraction was followed by reverse transcription into cDNA, which acted as the sequencing template. Here immunoSEQ multiplex PCR was the method, and the copy in TCRdb shows in-frame clones only, minus some. The sample holds more than 95,000 clones; approximately 58% are singletons and the top ten take 8.5% to 10%. Sample: CD4+ T cells sorted from blood. The rearrangement uses TRBV7-2 and TRBJ1-3, with a tentative D call TRBD1 (6 bases). The source of this sequence is a human donor in good health. This CDR3 reads CASSSRGSPVSGNTIYF. Here the CDR3 DNA reads TGTGCCAGCAGCTCAAGGGGGTCCCCCGTCTCTGGAAACACCATATATTTT.